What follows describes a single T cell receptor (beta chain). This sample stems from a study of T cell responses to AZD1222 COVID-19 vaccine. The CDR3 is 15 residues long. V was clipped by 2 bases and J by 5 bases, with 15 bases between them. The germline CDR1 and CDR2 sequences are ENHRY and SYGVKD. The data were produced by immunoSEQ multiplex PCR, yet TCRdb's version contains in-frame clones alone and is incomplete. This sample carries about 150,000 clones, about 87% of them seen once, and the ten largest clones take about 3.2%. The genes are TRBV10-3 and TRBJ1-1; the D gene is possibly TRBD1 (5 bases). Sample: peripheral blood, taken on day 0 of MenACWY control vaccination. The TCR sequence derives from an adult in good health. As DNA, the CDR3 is TGTGCCATCAGTGAGATGGGGACCCCAGGGACTGAAGCTTTCTTT. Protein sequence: CAISEMGTPGTEAFF.